Below, 29 T cell receptor beta chains from the same sample are listed, as sequenced in a study of T cell responses to AZD1222 COVID-19 vaccine. Assay: immunoSEQ multiplex PCR; the TCRdb copy retains only in-frame clones and omits some. Of some 150,000 clones in the sample, over 80% are singletons; the top ten hold roughly 4%. This sample comprised peripheral blood, obtained 28 days after the second dose of the MenACWY control vaccine. These receptors were obtained from an adult who received the MenACWY meningococcal vaccine as a control.

This clone was seen only once. This chain joins TRBV4-3 and TRBJ2-1; no clear D gene. The CDR3 length is 15 residues. V was cut by 1 base and J by 5 bases, with 12 bases left in between. The germline CDR1 and CDR2 sequences are LGHNA and YSLEER. CDR3 nucleotides: TGCGCCAGCAGCCAAGGCGGCGGAGTGAACAATGAGCAGTTCTTC. It specifies CASSQGGGVNNEQFF.

The chain carries TRBV11-3 and TRBJ2-3, with 7 positions matching TRBD1. The CDR3 spans 12 residues. Per the germline V gene, CDR1 is SGHNT and CDR2 is YENEEA. V dropped 5 bases and J dropped 5; count of bases not matched to a gene: 1. CDR3 amino acids: CASSPGGDTQYF. In DNA, the CDR3 is TGTGCCAGCAGCCCAGGGGGAGATACGCAGTATTTT.

The chain recombines TRBV3-1 (or the pseudogene TRBV3-2) with TRBJ1-6; 8 bases align to TRBD1. In germline, CDR1 is LGHDT, CDR2 YNNKEL (reference sequence). Germline trimming cut 2 bases from V and 6 bases from J; bases unmatched to any gene: 15. The CDR3 is made up of 19 amino acids. The CDR3 is CASSQPIWGRDRRNSPLHF. DNA of the CDR3: TGTGCCAGCAGCCAACCAATCTGGGGCCGGGACAGGCGTAATTCACCCCTCCACTTT.

V and J are TRBV5-5 and TRBJ2-6; D is perhaps TRBD1 or TRBD2 (6 bases each). The CDR3 runs to 17 residues. CDR1 and CDR2 (germline): SGHKS, YYEKEE (reference sequence). Between the trimmed V and J ends, which lost 6 bases and 0 bases, there was a span of 16 bases. The CDR3 spells CASIPGTGASGANVLTF. In DNA form, the CDR3 reads TGTGCCAGCATACCCGGGACGGGGGCCTCTGGGGCCAACGTCCTGACTTTC.

CDR3 nucleotides: TGTGCCAGCAGTTTATTAAGTAGCGGGAGAGCGGGTGAGACCCAGTACTTC. Encoded protein: CASSLLSSGRAGETQYF. This chain connects TRBV28 to TRBJ2-5; 9 bases agree with TRBD2. Germline CDR1 MDHEN, CDR2 SYDVKM. The CDR3 covers 17 residues. V dropped 1 base and J dropped 5; count of bases not matched to a gene: 11. The full variable domain, in which reference TRBV28 and TRBJ2-5 provide the parts outside the CDR3, is DVKVTQSSRYLVKRTGEKVFLECVQDMDHENMFWYRQDPGLGLRLIYFSYDVKMKEKGDIPEGYSVSREKKERFSLILESASTNQTSMYLCASSLLSSGRAGETQYFGPGTRLLVL.

The chain is built from TRBV2 and TRBJ1-3; D is unclear. From germline, CDR1 is SNHLY and CDR2 FYNNEI. The V end lost 5 bases, the J end lost 0 bases, and 11 bases lay between the germline ends. The CDR3 is made up of 15 amino acids. The CDR3 DNA reads as TGTGCCAGCAGTCCAGACTGGGACTCTGGAAACACCATATATTTT. Protein sequence: CASSPDWDSGNTIYF.

This chain joins TRBV30 and TRBJ2-7; no reliable D call. This CDR3 has 11 residues. Trimming took 0 bases from V and 7 from J, leaving 7 bases between them. Germline V lookup: CDR1 GTSNPN, CDR2 SVGIG (reference sequence). CDR3 DNA: TGTGCCTGGAGTGTACTGGGGGAGCAGTACTTC. It encodes CAWSVLGEQYF. The full variable domain, its missing parts supplied by reference TRBV30 and TRBJ2-7, is SQTIHQWPATLVQPVGSPLSLECTVEGTSNPNLYWYRQAAGRGLQLLFYSVGIGQISSEVPQNLSASRPQDRQFILSSKKLLLSDSGFYLCAWSVLGEQYFGPGTRLTVT.

The gene calls are TRBV21-1 and TRBJ1-2. TRBV21-1 is listed as a pseudogene. This CDR3 has 10 amino acids. The DNA for the CDR3 is TGTGCCAGCAGCAAAAGGGGGGGACGCTTC. Residues: CASSKRGGRF.

V and J are TRBV7-9 and TRBJ2-7, with D perhaps TRBD1 or TRBD2 (5 bases each). Per germline, CDR1 SEHNR and CDR2 FQNEAQ (reference sequence). This CDR3 is built from 14 residues. V was trimmed by 7 bases and J by 8 bases, leaving 21 bases between them. Here the CDR3 reads CASTSETGLEKQYF. The CDR3 DNA sequence: TGTGCCAGCACCTCGGAGACGGGGCTTGAAAAGCAGTACTTC.

This chain links TRBV24-1 with TRBJ2-5, with D hard to call. Trimming cost V 9 bases and J 1 base, with 8 bases left between them. This CDR3 contains 12 residues. From germline, CDR1 is KGHDR and CDR2 SFDVKD. CDR3 DNA sequence: TGTGCCACCTCTACGTCCCAAGAGACCCAGTACTTC. Encoded protein: CATSTSQETQYF.

The V gene is TRBV19, the J gene TRBJ2-1, with D hard to call. The CDR3 is made up of 16 amino acids. Trimming left V 6 bases short and J 2 bases short, with 17 bases between. Germline V lookup: CDR1 LNHDA, CDR2 SQIVND (reference sequence). The DNA of the CDR3 is TGTGCCAGTAGGAATTGGGTGGACGGTCCCTACAATGAGCAGTTCTTC. The encoded protein is CASRNWVDGPYNEQFF.

The chain has TRBV7-9 and TRBJ1-1; D uncertain. The CDR3 totals 14 residues. Germline V gives CDR1 SEHNR, CDR2 FQNEAQ (reference sequence). V gave up 5 bases and J gave up 1 base, with 11 bases separating them. The CDR3 nucleotides are TGTGCCAGCAGCCTTGGAAGGGAGAACACTGAAGCTTTCTTT. This sequence encodes CASSLGRENTEAFF. Full variable domain (missing parts from reference TRBV7-9 and TRBJ1-1): DTGVSQNPRHKITKRGQNVTFRCDPISEHNRLYWYRQTLGQGPEFLTYFQNEAQLEKSRLLSDRFSAERPKGSFSTLEIQRTEQGDSAMYLCASSLGRENTEAFFGQGTRLTVV.

The CDR3 loop reads CASSQKTAGTIYF. In DNA, the CDR3 is TGTGCCAGCAGCCAAAAAACAGCGGGCACCATATATTTT. The chain joins TRBV3-1 (or the pseudogene TRBV3-2) to TRBJ1-3; D is unclear. V lost 2 bases and J lost 9, with 11 bases in between. CDR1 is LGHDT, CDR2 YNNKEL, per germline (reference sequence). The CDR3 loop spans 13 amino acids.

The chain carries TRBV19 and TRBJ1-5; D gene ambiguous. Germline values: CDR1 LNHDA, CDR2 SQIVND (reference sequence). The length of the CDR3 is 16 residues. Trimming pared 0 bases from V and 3 bases from J, leaving 12 bases between. CDR3 protein: CASSIELGGANQPQHF. DNA of the CDR3: TGTGCCAGTAGTATAGAACTAGGCGGAGCCAATCAGCCCCAGCATTTT. Using reference TRBV19 and TRBJ1-5 for the parts outside the CDR3, the full variable domain is DGGITQSPKYLFRKEGQNVTLSCEQNLNHDAMYWYRQDPGQGLRLIYYSQIVNDFQKGDIAEGYSVSREKKESFPLTVTSAQKNPTAFYLCASSIELGGANQPQHFGDGTRLSIL.

The gene calls are TRBV27 and TRBJ1-2; no clear D. The CDR3 consists of 13 residues. Trimming took off 2 bases at V and 7 bases at J, with 11 bases between the two ends. Germline CDR1 and CDR2: MNHEY and SMNVEV (reference sequence). DNA of the CDR3: TGTGCCAGCAGTTTAGACCCTATAGGTGGCTACACCTTC. This codes for CASSLDPIGGYTF.

V usage is TRBV5-1 and J usage is TRBJ2-1; a possible D gene is TRBD2 (6 bases). This CDR3 is 13 amino acids long. CDR1 and CDR2 from the germline V gene are SGHRS and YFSETQ. With 1 base removed from V and 8 bases from J, the gap between germline ends came to 10 bases. The CDR3 DNA reads as TGCGCCAGCAGCTTGTTGCGGGGCTATGAGCAGTTCTTC. Protein: CASSLLRGYEQFF. The complete variable domain, with remaining parts taken from reference TRBV5-1 and TRBJ2-1, reads KAGVTQTPRYLIKTRGQQVTLSCSPISGHRSVSWYQQTPGQGLQFLFEYFSETQRNKGNFPGRFSGRQFSNSRSEMNVSTLELGDSALYLCASSLLRGYEQFFGPGTRLTVL.

V gene TRBV6-1 combines with J gene TRBJ1-1, with 7 positions matching TRBD1. Germline trimming cut 5 bases from V and 4 bases from J; bases unmatched to any gene: 10. Germline values: CDR1 MNHNS, CDR2 SASEGT. The CDR3 has 15 residues. The CDR3 region has the DNA TGTGCCAGCAGTTCCCGACAGGGTGGAGGCACTGAAGCTTTCTTT. As protein: CASSSRQGGGTEAFF.

CDR3 bases: TGTGCCAGCTCACCGTCTATCTCAACTAATGAAAAACTGTTTTTT. Translated, it gives CASSPSISTNEKLFF. This sequence joins TRBV18 and TRBJ1-4; no clear D. Deletions cut 3 bases from V and 0 bases from J, with 8 bases between. The germline gives CDR1 KGHSH, CDR2 LQKENI. The CDR3 length is 15 residues. The complete variable domain, with remaining parts taken from reference TRBV18 and TRBJ1-4, reads NAGVMQNPRHLVRRRGQEARLRCSPMKGHSHVYWYRQLPEEGLKFMVYLQKENIIDESGMPKERFSAEFPKEGPSILRIQQVVRGDSAAYFCASSPSISTNEKLFFGSGTQLSVL.

The V gene is TRBV4-3, the J gene TRBJ2-7, with 7 bases fitting TRBD2. Trimming at V came to 2 bases and at J to 1 base, leaving 5 bases not matched to a gene. Germline CDR1 reads LGHNA; CDR2 reads YSLEER. There are 15 residues in the CDR3. In DNA, the CDR3 is TGCGCCAGCAGCCAACTACAAGCGGGGTCCTACGAGCAGTACTTC. The encoded protein is CASSQLQAGSYEQYF.

The chain couples TRBV3-1 (or the pseudogene TRBV3-2) to TRBJ1-2; no clear D. Trimming pared 0 bases from V and 7 bases from J, leaving 15 bases between. The length of the CDR3 is 15 residues. Germline V CDR1 and CDR2: LGHDT, YNNKEL (reference sequence). As DNA, the CDR3 is TGTGCCAGCAGCCAAGATGAGGGAGGCCTGTCTGGCTACACCTTC. Protein: CASSQDEGGLSGYTF.

The V gene is TRBV6-5, the J gene TRBJ1-1; D remains ambiguous. CDR1 MNHEY and CDR2 SVGAGI come from the germline V gene. Trimming removed 7 bases at V and 1 base at J, with 13 bases between. This CDR3 has 14 amino acids. The CDR3 coding sequence is TGTGCCAGCACCCGGACGCTGTCGAACACTGAAGCTTTCTTT. Translation: CASTRTLSNTEAFF.

V usage is TRBV7-2 and J usage is TRBJ1-5; 9 bases match TRBD1. Per the germline V gene, CDR1 is SGHTA and CDR2 is FQGNSA. The CDR3 is made up of 14 amino acids. V lost 4 bases to trimming and J lost 4 bases; unmatched junction nucleotides: 2. The CDR3 coding sequence is TGTGCCAGCAGCTGGGGACAGGGAAATCAGCCCCAGCATTTT. It is translated as CASSWGQGNQPQHF. Together with reference TRBV7-2 and TRBJ1-5, the CDR3 gives the full variable domain: GAGVSQSPSNKVTEKGKDVELRCDPISGHTALYWYRQSLGQGLEFLIYFQGNSAPDKSGLPSDRFSAERTGGSVSTLTIQRTQQEDSAVYLCASSWGQGNQPQHFGDGTRLSIL.

The sample holds a few counts of this clone. The chain uses TRBV7-8 and TRBJ1-3, with unresolved D. The CDR3 runs to 14 residues. Trimming took off 2 bases at V and 9 bases at J, with 14 bases between the two ends. Germline V gives CDR1 SGHVS, CDR2 FQNEAQ. The CDR3 protein is CASSLIPLMGTIYF. CDR3 nucleotides: TGTGCCAGCAGCTTAATCCCCCTCATGGGCACCATATATTTT.

The chain is built from TRBV14 and TRBJ1-6; 9 bases align to TRBD1. With 1 base clipped from V and 8 bases from J, the junction kept 6 bases outside the gene matches. There are 16 residues in the CDR3. The V gene's germline CDR1 is SGHDN and CDR2 FVKESK. The CDR3 coding sequence is TGTGCCAGCAGCCAAGTGGGGGACAGGGCTTATTCACCCCTCCACTTT. Its translation: CASSQVGDRAYSPLHF.

The chain joins TRBV5-1 to TRBJ1-3; a possible D gene is TRBD1 (5 bases). V lost 2 bases, J lost 0 bases, and 9 bases lay in between. The CDR3 contains 15 residues. CDR1 is SGHRS and CDR2 is YFSETQ in the germline V gene. CDR3 coding DNA: TGCGCCAGCAGCTTTTGGGGGGGCTCTGGAAACACCATATATTTT. It codes for CASSFWGGSGNTIYF.

The chain has TRBV19 and TRBJ2-7; 7 positions agree with TRBD1. The germline CDR1 and CDR2 sequences are LNHDA and SQIVND (reference sequence). The CDR3 sequence is 13 residues long. V lost 5 bases and J lost 5; bases outside the gene matches: 6. CDR3 DNA sequence: TGTGCCAGTAGTCACACACAGGGGCACGAGCAGTACTTC. This encodes CASSHTQGHEQYF.

V gene TRBV27 combines with J gene TRBJ1-2; TRBD1 is a possible D gene (5 bases). Trimming stripped 4 bases from V and 8 bases from J, with 17 bases between. From germline, CDR1 is MNHEY and CDR2 SMNVEV (reference sequence). The CDR3 consists of 14 residues. DNA of the CDR3: TGTGCCAGCAGTTCTACCCCCCGGGCAGGGGGCTACACCTTC. Protein sequence: CASSSTPRAGGYTF.

The genes are TRBV11-1 and TRBJ1-1, with D perhaps TRBD1 (5 bases). The V end was cut by 5 bases, the J end by 6 bases, with 16 bases between. The germline CDR1 and CDR2 sequences are SGHAT and FQDESV (reference sequence). The CDR3 is 14 amino acids. Here the CDR3 DNA reads TGTGCCAGCAGCAACCCACAGGCGGTATCTGAAGCTTTCTTT. This gives the protein CASSNPQAVSEAFF.

The chain carries TRBV10-3 and TRBJ1-5; unclear D gene. In germline, CDR1 is ENHRY, CDR2 SYGVKD. Trimming cost V 5 bases and J 5 bases, with 10 bases left between them. The CDR3 runs 13 residues. The CDR3 loop is CAISSTEHQPQHF. In DNA, the CDR3 is TGTGCCATCAGTAGCACAGAACATCAGCCCCAGCATTTT.